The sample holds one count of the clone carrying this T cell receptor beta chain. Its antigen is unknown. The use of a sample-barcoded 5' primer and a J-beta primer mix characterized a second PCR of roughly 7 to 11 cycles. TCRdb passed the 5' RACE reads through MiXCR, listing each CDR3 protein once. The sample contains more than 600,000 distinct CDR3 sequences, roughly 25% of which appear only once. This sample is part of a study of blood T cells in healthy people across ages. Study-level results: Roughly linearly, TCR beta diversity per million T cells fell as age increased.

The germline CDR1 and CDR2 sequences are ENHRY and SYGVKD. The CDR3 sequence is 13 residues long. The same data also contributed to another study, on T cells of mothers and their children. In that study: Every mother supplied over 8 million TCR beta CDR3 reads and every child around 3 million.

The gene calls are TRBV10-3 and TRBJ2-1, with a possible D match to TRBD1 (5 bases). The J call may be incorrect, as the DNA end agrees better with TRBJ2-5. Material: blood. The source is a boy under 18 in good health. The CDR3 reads CAISEGAGETQYF. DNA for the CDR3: TGTGCCATCAGTGAGGGGGCCGGGGAGACCCAGTACTTC.